This record looks at one T cell receptor (beta chain) sequence and its context. The target of this receptor is not known. The input lacks base qualities; no much larger clone sits a single base away. Libraries were prepared through the immunoSEQ multiplex PCR assay. For the multiplex PCR, a mixture combining 60 forward primers for TCR Vbeta segments and 13 reverse primers for TCR Jbeta segments was used. The CDR3 region of rearranged TCR beta genes was amplified from genomic DNA by a multiplex PCR assay. The amplified TCR beta libraries were sequenced on the Illumina HiSeq System as 87-base-pair reads. The study's own analysis went as follows. A later analysis counted about 82 million unique TCR beta chains across the 550 to 750 repertoires, and some 11 million of these chains were shared by at least two donors. Raw reads were error-corrected and collapsed into unique sequences with a nearest-neighbor algorithm that merged closely related sequences to remove PCR and sequencing errors. Alignment of CDR3 sequences to IMGT reference sequences was used to assign V, D and J gene segments. For a sequence to be retained, a match of at least six nucleotides was required to both a V gene segment and a J gene segment. A rearrangement was called productive if the CDR3 had no stop codons and remained in frame with V and J, and every other rearrangement was called non-productive. CDR3 was defined according to IMGT convention as the region running from the second conserved V-encoded cysteine to the conserved J-encoded phenylalanine. In an earlier analysis of roughly 580 of the donors, sequences lacking an unambiguous match to a single V gene segment were excluded. An earlier analysis of a few hundred of the donors called V segments functional above 56.7% productive rearrangements and segregating when the between-donor standard deviation exceeded 5%. A statistical classification framework was developed to diagnose cytomegalovirus status using the catalog of TCR beta chain sequences. A later analysis assigned V and J genes by comparing TCR nucleotide sequences with IMGT/GENE-DB human TR gene sequences. In a later analysis, CDR3 sequences and most-parsimonious VDJ recombination scenarios were assigned using the TCRdist pipeline. In a later analysis, each TCR beta chain was defined by its CDR3 amino acid sequence together with its V-gene family, and reads without a unique V-gene family were excluded. As a way to deal with suspected cross-contamination and a sequencing artifact, a later analysis dropped under 600 nucleotide sequences that were highly shared and had low generation probability. For each public chain, a later analysis derived a clonal expansion index from normalized ranks of inferred template counts within each repertoire. In a later analysis, generation probabilities were computed using a VDJ recombination model fitted to out-of-frame rearrangements, and the results were checked against IGoR. Hypergeometric tests were used in a later analysis to score TCR-TCR, TCR-HLA and TCR-CMV co-occurrence, with a repertoire-size bias correction applied to the TCR pairs. In a later analysis, false discovery rates were estimated by permuting HLA or CMV assignments 20 times. A later analysis grouped co-occurring TCRs with DBSCAN, adding TCRdist sequence similarity when clustering within HLA-allele-positive subsets. For co-occurrence clustering, repertoires with fewer than 30,000 or more than 120,000 public chains were excluded, along with several repertoires with anomalous nucleotide sharing. TCRdb took over this immuneACCESS table, retaining in-frame rearrangements with V and J assigned. Such tables are incomplete; in checked studies, under half of the missing clones stem from an unresolved V gene, and the remainder is unexplained. V, J and clone size derive from that table, while D and trimming were established from the DNA sequence. The sample has just over 150,000 clones on record, 82% of them singletons. The top ten hold more than 6.5% of the sample.

Trimming accounts for 4 bases at V and 5 bases at J, while the number of junction bases matched to no gene is 3. CDR1 and CDR2, looked up from the germline V gene, are SGHRS and YFSETQ. Inclusive of the bounding cysteine and phenylalanine, the CDR3 is 15 residues long. Only the CDR3 DNA stays, 45 bases, in frame from base 1. In total, approximately 610 healthy bone marrow donors made up the cohort. At the time of sampling, all cohort members were nominally healthy, though unrecorded immune exposures were likely present. The donor tested CMV seropositive and was one of the 289 seropositive cohort members. A peripheral blood sample was provided by each donor, and peripheral blood mononuclear cells were used for TCR beta sequencing. The Qiagen DNeasy Blood Extraction Kit was used to extract genomic DNA from the blood cell samples. These data belong to a study of cytomegalovirus exposure and HLA in healthy donors (TCRdb year 2017). With respect to the entire study: According to an earlier analysis of a few hundred of the donors, about 179 million T cells yielded 95 million to 140 million unique TCR beta sequences and 250 to 350 Gb of sequence data. An early release that covered some 640 HLA-typed donors contained around 300 gigabases of sequencing data and roughly 84 million unique TCR sequences. Of the 350 to 450 genotyped donors, approximately 83% fell in the genetic ancestry cluster associated with self-reported Caucasian donors. The study was designed to test whether signatures of past pathogen exposure could be identified by cataloging public T cell receptors. The T cell repertoires of 666 subjects were profiled by immunosequencing and related to cytomegalovirus serostatus. Besides the first cohort of 666 subjects, a separate validation cohort made up of around 120 different subjects was used. High-throughput TCR immunosequencing, statistical association of individual TCRs with disease status, and machine learning were combined to predict cytomegalovirus infection status. To study patterns of TCR occurrence, a later analysis re-analyzed previously published TCR beta repertoires from several hundred donors and added high-resolution HLA genotyping. The later analysis used no new phenotypic data to find candidate immune exposures, relying instead on TCR beta sequences and their occurrence across donors. An earlier analysis of around 540 of the donors applied high-throughput TCR beta sequencing to assess whether each TCR beta V gene segment acted as functional or pseudogenic. Donor age, sex, ethnicity and CMV serostatus were compiled alongside the repertoire data. In a later genetic analysis, genome-wide SNP genotypes for about three fifths of the roughly 670 donors were used, and that subset was treated as a discovery cohort. Every repertoire in the discovery cohort had been generated on one and the same sequencing platform. Class I and class II HLA loci were covered by the typing at four-digit resolution. The number of typed donors differed by locus: about 629-630 for A, B, C, DRB1 and DQB1; approximately 540 for DQA1; some 590 for DPA1; and 400 to 480 for DPB1. Roughly 5 DR-DQ haplotypes were handled as single units for association and clustering because linkage in the cohort was strong. Across approximately 400 genotyped donors of the cohort, an average of roughly 250,000 unique TCR beta nucleotide sequences per donor were sequenced, and around 20% of those sequences were non-productive.

Summary of the overall study and its limitations: A cluster of highly shared sequence variants was judged likely to be a technical artifact of the sequencing pipeline. Because HLA typing was missing for some donors at each locus, association tests included only the typed subset. Because the 87-base-pair reads could not distinguish some IMGT-functional V segments, including TRBV6-2 and TRBV6-3, those segments were excluded. A later analysis found that TCR association rates varied across HLA loci, with DRB1 alleles showing the most associated TCRs and HLA-C alleles the fewest. In a later analysis, several top co-occurrence clusters were reported to appear linked to parvovirus B19, influenza, CMV and Epstein-Barr virus. A later genetic analysis reported fewer N-insertions in productive TCRs among donors in an Asian-associated ancestry cluster than the roughly 700-donor mean. Linkage disequilibrium might explain the correlated functional status among segregating V segments, but an unknown experimental factor could not be excluded. The cohort was sequenced for TCR beta chains only, and without alpha or paired-chain data the features that could be detected were limited. A further reported finding was that TCR beta sequences accurately predicted the HLA-A and HLA-B alleles for most subjects in the first cohort. Roughly uniform sequencing depth across donors was assumed in presence/absence analyses, although this assumption may not hold. Cytomegalovirus status was reported to be diagnosed by the classifier with high specificity and sensitivity in both the original and validation cohorts. The only immune exposure information available for the cohort was CMV serostatus. The earlier analysis of 450 to 700 of the donors excluded approximately 17 rarely observed V segments, including chromosome 9 orphons, because counts were too low. Broadly in line with IMGT annotations, most TCR beta V segments showed up in productive rearrangements about 87% or about 30% of the time in an earlier analysis of some 590 of the donors. A later genetic analysis associated a missense DCLRE1C variant with V-gene and J-gene trimming of TCR beta chains, and an independent cohort replicated the association. The authors suggested that the approach could potentially be generalized to other disease states and immunological phenotypes. Most TCR sequences were seen in very few donors, while some public TCRs were found in many individuals. In a later analysis, some 17,000 TCR beta sequences were associated with specific HLA alleles at a false discovery rate of 0.05. Assigning TCR associations to individual alleles was difficult when HLA alleles, especially DR and DQ, strongly co-occurred. Most CMV-associated TCR beta chains appeared to be HLA-restricted in a later analysis, and the HLA associations seemed to be driven largely by CMV exposure. In a later analysis, HLA-associated TCR beta chains showed more clonal expansion and lower generation probabilities than non-associated chains that were equally common. The study gave a list of 150 to 200 TCR beta chains associated with cytomegalovirus. Three of the identified cytomegalovirus-associated TCR beta chains were confirmed in vitro to be specific for cytomegalovirus antigens.

This sequence uses TRBV5-1 and TRBJ2-1, with 13 junctional bases fitting TRBD2. The sequencing sample was made of PBMCs. The receptor was isolated from a woman in her fifties or sixties in good health and CMV-seropositive. For the CDR3, the sequence is CASSPGTSGNNEQFF. The DNA reads as follows: TGCGCCAGCAGCCCCGGGACTAGCGGGAACAATGAGCAGTTCTTC.